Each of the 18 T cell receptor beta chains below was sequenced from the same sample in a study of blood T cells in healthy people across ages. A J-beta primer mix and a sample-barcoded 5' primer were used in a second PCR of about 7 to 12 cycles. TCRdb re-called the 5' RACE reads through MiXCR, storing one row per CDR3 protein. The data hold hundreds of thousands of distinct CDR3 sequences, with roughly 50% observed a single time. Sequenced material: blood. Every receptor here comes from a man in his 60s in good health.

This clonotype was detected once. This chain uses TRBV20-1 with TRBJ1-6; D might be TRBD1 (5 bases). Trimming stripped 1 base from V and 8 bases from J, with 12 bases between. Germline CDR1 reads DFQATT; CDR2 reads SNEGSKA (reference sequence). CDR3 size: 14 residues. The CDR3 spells CSARGGGGDSPLHF. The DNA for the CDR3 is TGCAGTGCTAGAGGGGGGGGAGGGGATTCACCCCTCCACTTT.

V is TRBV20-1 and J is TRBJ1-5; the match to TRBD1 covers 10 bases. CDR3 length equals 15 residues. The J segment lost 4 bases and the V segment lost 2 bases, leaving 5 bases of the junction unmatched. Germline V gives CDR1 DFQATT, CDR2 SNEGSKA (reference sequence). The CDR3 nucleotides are TGCAGTGCTAGACTGACAGGGGGCCGAAATCAGCCCCAGCATTTT. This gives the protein CSARLTGGRNQPQHF.

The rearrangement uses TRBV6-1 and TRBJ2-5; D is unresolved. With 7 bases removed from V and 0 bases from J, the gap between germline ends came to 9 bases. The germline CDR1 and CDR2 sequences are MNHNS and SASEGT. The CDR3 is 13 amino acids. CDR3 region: CASNRQNQETQYF. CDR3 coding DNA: TGTGCCAGCAACCGACAAAACCAAGAGACCCAGTACTTC.

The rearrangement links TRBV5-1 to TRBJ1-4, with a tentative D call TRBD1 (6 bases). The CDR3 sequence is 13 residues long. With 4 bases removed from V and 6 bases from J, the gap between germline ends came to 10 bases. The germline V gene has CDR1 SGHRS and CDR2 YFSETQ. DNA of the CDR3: TGCGCCAGCAGCCCTACAGGGTATGAAAAACTGTTTTTT. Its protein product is CASSPTGYEKLFF.

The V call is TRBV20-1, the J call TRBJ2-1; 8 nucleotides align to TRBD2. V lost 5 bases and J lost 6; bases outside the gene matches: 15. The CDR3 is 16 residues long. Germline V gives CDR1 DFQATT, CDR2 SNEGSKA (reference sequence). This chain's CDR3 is CSAPSRGSGVFNEQFF. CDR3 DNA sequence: TGCAGTGCTCCCTCCCGGGGTAGCGGGGTTTTCAATGAGCAGTTCTTC.

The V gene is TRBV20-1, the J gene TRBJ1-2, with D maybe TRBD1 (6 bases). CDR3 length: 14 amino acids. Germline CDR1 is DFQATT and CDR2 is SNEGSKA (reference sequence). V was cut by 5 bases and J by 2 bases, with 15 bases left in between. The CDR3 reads CSAGGGQINYGYTF. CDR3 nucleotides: TGCAGTGCTGGCGGAGGACAGATCAACTATGGCTACACCTTC.

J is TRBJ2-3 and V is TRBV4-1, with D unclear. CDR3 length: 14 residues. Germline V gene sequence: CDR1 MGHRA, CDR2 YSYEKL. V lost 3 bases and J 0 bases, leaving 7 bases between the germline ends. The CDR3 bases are TGCGCCAGCAGCCATTGGTTCAGCACAGATACGCAGTATTTT. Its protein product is CASSHWFSTDTQYF.

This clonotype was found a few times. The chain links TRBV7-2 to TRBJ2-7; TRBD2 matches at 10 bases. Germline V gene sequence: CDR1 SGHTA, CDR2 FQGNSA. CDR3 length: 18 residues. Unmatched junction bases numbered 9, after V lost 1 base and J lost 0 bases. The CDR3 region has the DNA TGTGCCAGCAGCTTAGTGATAGCGGGGGGTTCGAGCTCCTACGAGCAGTACTTC. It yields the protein CASSLVIAGGSSSYEQYF.

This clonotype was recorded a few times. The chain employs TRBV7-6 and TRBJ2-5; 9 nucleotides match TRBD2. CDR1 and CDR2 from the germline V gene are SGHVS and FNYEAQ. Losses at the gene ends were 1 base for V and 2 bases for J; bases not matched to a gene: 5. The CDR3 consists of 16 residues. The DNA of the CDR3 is TGTGCCAGCAGCTTAGGGACTAGCGCCCTACAAGAGACCCAGTACTTC. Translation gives CASSLGTSALQETQYF.

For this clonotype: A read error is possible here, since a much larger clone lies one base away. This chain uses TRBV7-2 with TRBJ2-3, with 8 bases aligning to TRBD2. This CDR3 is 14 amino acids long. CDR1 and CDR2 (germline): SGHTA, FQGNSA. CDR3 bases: TGTGCCGGCAGCTACCGGGGGGGCCCAGATACGCAGTATTTT. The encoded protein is CAGSYRGGPDTQYF.

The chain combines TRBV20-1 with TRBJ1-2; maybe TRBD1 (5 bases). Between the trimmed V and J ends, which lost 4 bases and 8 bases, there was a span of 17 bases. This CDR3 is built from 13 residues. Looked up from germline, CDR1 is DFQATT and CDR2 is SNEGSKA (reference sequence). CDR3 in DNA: TGCAGTGCTAACGAAGCGGATAAGGGGGGCTACACCTTC. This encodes CSANEADKGGYTF.

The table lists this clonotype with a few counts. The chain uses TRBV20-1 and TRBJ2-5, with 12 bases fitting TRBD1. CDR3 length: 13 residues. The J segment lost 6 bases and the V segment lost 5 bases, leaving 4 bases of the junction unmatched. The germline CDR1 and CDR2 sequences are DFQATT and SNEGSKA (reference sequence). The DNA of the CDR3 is TGCAGTGCTCCCGGGACAGGGGGCCAGACCCAGTACTTC. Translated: CSAPGTGGQTQYF.

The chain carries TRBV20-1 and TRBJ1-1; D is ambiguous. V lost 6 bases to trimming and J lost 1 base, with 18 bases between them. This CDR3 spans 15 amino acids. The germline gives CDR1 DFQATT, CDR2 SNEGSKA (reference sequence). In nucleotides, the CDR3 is TGCAGTGCCCCTTATGAGGGAACTCAGAACACTGAAGCTTTCTTT. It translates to CSAPYEGTQNTEAFF.

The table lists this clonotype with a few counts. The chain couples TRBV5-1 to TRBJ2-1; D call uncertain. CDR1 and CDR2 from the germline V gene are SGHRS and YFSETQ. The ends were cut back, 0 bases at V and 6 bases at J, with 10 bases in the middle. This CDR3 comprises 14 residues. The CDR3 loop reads CASSLAPRGNEQFF. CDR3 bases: TGCGCCAGCAGCTTGGCACCCCGCGGCAATGAGCAGTTCTTC. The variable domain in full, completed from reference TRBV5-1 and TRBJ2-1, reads KAGVTQTPRYLIKTRGQQVTLSCSPISGHRSVSWYQQTPGQGLQFLFEYFSETQRNKGNFPGRFSGRQFSNSRSEMNVSTLELGDSALYLCASSLAPRGNEQFFGPGTRLTVL.

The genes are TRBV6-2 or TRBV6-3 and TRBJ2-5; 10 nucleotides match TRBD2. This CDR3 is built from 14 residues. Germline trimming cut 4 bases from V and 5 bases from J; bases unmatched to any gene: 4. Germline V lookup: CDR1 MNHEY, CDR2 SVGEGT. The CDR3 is CASSWSSGGETQYF. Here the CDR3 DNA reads TGTGCCAGCAGTTGGAGTAGCGGGGGGGAGACCCAGTACTTC.

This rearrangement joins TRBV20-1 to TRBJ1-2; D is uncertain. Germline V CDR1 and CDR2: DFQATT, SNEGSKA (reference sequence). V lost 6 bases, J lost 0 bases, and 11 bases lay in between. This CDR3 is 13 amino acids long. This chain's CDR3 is CSAAIGSNYGYTF. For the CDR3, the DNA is TGCAGTGCAGCCATAGGGTCTAACTATGGCTACACCTTC.

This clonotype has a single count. CDR3 protein: CSTNSGGFLNEQFF. The CDR3 DNA follows: TGCAGTACTAACTCCGGGGGCTTTTTGAATGAGCAGTTCTTC. The rearrangement joins TRBV20-1 to TRBJ2-1; D is tentatively TRBD1 or TRBD2 (6 bases each). V dropped 8 bases and J dropped 7 bases, with 21 bases sitting between them. Germline values: CDR1 DFQATT, CDR2 SNEGSKA (reference sequence). This CDR3 has 14 amino acids.

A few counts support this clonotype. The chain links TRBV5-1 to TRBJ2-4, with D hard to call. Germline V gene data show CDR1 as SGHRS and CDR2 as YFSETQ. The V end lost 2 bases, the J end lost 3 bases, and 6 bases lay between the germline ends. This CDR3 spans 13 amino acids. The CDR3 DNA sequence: TGCGCCAGCAGCTTTGCTGGCAAAAACATTCAGTACTTC. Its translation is CASSFAGKNIQYF.